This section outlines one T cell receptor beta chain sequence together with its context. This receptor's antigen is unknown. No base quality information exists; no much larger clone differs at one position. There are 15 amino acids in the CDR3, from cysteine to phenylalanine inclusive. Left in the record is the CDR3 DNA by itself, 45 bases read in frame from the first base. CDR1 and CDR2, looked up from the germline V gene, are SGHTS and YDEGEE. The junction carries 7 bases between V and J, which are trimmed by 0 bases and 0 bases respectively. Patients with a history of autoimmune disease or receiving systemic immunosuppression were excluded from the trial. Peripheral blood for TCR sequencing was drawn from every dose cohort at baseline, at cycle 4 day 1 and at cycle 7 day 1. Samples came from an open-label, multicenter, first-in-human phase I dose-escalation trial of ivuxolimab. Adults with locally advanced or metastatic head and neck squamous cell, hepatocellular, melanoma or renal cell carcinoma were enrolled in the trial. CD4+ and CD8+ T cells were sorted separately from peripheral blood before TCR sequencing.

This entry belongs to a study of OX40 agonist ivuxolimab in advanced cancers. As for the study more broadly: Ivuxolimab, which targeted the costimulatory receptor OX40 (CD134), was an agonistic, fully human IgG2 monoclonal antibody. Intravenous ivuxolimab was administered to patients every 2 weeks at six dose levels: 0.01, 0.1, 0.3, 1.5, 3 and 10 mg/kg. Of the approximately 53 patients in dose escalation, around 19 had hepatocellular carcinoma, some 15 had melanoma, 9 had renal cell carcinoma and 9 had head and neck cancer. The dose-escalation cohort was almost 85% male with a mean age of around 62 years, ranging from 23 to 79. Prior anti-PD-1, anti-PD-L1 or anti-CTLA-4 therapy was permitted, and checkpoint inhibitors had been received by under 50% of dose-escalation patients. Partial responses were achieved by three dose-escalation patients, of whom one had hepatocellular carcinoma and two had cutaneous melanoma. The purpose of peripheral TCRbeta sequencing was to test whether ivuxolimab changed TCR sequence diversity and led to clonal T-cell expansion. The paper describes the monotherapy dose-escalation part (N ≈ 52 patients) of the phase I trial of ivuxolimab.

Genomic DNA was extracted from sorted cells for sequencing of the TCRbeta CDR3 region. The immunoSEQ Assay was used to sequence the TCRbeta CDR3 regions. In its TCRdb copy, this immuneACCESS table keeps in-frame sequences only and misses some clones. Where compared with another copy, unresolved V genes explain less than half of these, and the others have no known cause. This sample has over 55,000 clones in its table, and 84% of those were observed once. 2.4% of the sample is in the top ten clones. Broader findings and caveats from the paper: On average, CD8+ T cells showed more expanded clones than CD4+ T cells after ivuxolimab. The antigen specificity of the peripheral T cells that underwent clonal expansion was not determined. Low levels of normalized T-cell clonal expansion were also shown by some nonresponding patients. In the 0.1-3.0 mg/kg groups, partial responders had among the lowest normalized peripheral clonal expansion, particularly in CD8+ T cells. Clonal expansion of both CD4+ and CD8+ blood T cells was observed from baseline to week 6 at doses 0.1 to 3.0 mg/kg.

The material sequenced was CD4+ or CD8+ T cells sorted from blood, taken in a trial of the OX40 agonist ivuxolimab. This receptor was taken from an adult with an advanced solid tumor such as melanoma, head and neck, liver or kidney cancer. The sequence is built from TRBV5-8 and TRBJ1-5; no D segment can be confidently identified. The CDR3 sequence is CASSLASVSNQPQHF. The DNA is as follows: TGTGCCAGCAGCTTGGCCTCAGTTAGCAATCAGCCCCAGCATTTT. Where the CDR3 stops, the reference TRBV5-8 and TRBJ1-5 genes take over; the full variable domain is EAGVTQSPTHLIKTRGQQATLRCSPISGHTSVYWYQQALGLGLQFLLWYDEGEERNRGNFPPRFSGRQFPNYSSELNVNALELEDSALYLCASSLASVSNQPQHFGDGTRLSIL.